This T cell receptor beta chain was recovered during a study of technical replicates of blood from several donors. Sequenced by immunoSEQ multiplex PCR; TCRdb stores in-frame clones only, minus some. The data hold about 83,000 clones, with approximately 94% observed a single time. The CDR3 covers 17 residues. V dropped 5 bases and J dropped 10 bases, with 26 bases sitting between them. Germline V lookup: CDR1 SGHAT, CDR2 FQNNGV. This clone was counted once. The TCR was taken from a human donor in good health. The chain joins TRBV11-2 to TRBJ1-4, with D possibly matching TRBD1 (6 bases). The sequenced sample was T cells isolated from PBMCs. CDR3 DNA sequence: TGTGCCAGCAGCCCAGGACAGAGGGCGGTCCAAATGGGAAAACTGTTTTTT. Translating gives CASSPGQRAVQMGKLFF.